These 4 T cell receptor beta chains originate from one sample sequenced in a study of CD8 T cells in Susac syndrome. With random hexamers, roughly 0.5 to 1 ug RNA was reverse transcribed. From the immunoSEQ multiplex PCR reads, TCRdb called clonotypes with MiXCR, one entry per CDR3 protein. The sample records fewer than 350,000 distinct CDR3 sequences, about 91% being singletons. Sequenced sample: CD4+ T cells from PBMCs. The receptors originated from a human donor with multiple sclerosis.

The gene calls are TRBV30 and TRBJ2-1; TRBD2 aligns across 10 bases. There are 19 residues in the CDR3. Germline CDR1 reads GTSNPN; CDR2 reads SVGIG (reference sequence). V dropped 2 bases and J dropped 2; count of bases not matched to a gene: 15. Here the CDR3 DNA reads TGTGCCTGGAGTTTGACTAGCGGGTTTTCCACCCCAACCTACAATGAGCAGTTCTTC. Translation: CAWSLTSGFSTPTYNEQFF.

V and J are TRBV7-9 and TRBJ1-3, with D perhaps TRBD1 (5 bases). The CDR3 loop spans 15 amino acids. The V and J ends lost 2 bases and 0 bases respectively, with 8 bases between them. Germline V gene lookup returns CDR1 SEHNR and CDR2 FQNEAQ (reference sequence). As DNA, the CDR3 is TGTGCCAGCAGCTTAAATGGGGGCTCTGGAAACACCATATATTTT. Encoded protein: CASSLNGGSGNTIYF.

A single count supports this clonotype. The CDR3 bases are TGTGCCACCAGTGATTCCGGGACAGGGGGCTTCGAGCAGTACTTC. It yields the protein CATSDSGTGGFEQYF. The chain is built from TRBV24-1 and TRBJ2-7; 12 bases fit TRBD1. The CDR3 consists of 15 residues. With 2 bases clipped from V and 6 bases from J, the junction kept 4 bases outside the gene matches. Per germline, CDR1 KGHDR and CDR2 SFDVKD.

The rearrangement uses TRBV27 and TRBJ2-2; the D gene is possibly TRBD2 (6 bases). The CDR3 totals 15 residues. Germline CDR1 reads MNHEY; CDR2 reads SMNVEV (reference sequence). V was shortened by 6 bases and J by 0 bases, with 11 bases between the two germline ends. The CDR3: CASSPPGANTGELFF. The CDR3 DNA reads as TGTGCCAGCAGCCCACCGGGGGCGAACACCGGGGAGCTGTTTTTT.